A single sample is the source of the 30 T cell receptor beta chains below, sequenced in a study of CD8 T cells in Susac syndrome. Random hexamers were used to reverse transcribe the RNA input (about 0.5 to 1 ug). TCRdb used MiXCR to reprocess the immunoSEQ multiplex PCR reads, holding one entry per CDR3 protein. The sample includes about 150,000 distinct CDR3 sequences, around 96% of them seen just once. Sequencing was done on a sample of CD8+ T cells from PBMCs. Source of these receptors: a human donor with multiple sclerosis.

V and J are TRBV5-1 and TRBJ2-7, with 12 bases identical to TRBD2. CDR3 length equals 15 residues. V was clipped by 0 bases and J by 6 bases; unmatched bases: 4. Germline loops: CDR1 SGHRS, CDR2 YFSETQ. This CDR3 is CASSLDLAGGREQYF. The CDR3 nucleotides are TGCGCCAGCAGCTTGGATCTAGCGGGGGGGCGCGAGCAGTACTTC.

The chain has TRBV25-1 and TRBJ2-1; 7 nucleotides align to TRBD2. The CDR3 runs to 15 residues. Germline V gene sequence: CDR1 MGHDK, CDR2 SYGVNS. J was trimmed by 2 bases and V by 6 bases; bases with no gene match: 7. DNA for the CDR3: TGTGCCAGCAGCCCCGGGAGGTCAACCTACAATGAGCAGTTCTTC. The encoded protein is CASSPGRSTYNEQFF.

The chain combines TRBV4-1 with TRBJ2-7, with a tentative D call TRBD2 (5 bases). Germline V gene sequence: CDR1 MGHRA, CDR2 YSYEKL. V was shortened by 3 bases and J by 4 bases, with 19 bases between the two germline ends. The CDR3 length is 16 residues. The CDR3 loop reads CASSQSGRGAVYEQYF. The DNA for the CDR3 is TGCGCCAGCAGCCAGAGCGGACGTGGTGCTGTTTACGAGCAGTACTTC.

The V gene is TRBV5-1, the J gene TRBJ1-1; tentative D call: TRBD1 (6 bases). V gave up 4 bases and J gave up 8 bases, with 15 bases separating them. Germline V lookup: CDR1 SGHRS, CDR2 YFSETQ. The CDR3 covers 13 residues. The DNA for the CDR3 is TGCGCCAGCAGCCCGGATGGGGGCGGGGAAGCTTTCTTT. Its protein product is CASSPDGGGEAFF. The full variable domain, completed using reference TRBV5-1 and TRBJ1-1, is KAGVTQTPRYLIKTRGQQVTLSCSPISGHRSVSWYQQTPGQGLQFLFEYFSETQRNKGNFPGRFSGRQFSNSRSEMNVSTLELGDSALYLCASSPDGGGEAFFGQGTRLTVV.

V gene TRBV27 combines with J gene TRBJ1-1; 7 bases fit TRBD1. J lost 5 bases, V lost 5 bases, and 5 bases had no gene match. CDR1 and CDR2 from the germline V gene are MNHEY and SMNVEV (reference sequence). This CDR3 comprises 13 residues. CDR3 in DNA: TGTGCCAGCAGTATCTACAGGGGAACTGAAGCTTTCTTT. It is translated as CASSIYRGTEAFF.

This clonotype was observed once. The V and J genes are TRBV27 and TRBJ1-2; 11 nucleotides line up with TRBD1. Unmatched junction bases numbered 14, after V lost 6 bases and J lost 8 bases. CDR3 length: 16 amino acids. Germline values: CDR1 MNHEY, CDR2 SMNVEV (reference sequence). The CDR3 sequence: CASSLNGGTGGVGYTF. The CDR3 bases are TGTGCCAGCAGCCTAAACGGCGGGACAGGGGGTGTGGGCTACACCTTC.

Here the CDR3 reads CASSSGQLYQPQHF. The CDR3 bases are TGTGCCAGCAGCTCAGGACAACTTTATCAGCCCCAGCATTTT. The chain recombines TRBV9 with TRBJ1-5; the D gene is possibly TRBD1 (5 bases). This CDR3 comprises 14 residues. Germline loops: CDR1 SGDLS, CDR2 YYNGEE. The V end lost 4 bases, the J end lost 5 bases, and 13 bases lay between the germline ends.

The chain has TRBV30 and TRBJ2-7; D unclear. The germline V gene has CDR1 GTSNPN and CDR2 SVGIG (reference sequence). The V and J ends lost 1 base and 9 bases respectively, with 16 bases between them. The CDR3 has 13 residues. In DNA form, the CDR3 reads TGTGCCTGGAGTGGAGACTCCAGCACCGGGCAGTACTTC. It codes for CAWSGDSSTGQYF.

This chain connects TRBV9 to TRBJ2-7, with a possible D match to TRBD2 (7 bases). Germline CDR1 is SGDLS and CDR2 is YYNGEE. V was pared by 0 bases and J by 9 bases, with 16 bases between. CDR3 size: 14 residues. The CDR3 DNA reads TGTGCCAGCAGCGTAGGGAAGGGGGGGGCGCGGCAGTACTTC. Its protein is CASSVGKGGARQYF.

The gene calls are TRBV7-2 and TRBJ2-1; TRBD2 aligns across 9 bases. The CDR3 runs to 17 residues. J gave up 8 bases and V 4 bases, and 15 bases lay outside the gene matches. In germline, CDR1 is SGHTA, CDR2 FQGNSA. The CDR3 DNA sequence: TGTGCCAGCAGCTCGCCTGGGGAGCTAGCGGGGCTTCATGAGCAGTTCTTC. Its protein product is CASSSPGELAGLHEQFF. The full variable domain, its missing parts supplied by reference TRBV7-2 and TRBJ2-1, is GAGVSQSPSNKVTEKGKDVELRCDPISGHTALYWYRQSLGQGLEFLIYFQGNSAPDKSGLPSDRFSAERTGGSVSTLTIQRTQQEDSAVYLCASSSPGELAGLHEQFFGPGTRLTVL.

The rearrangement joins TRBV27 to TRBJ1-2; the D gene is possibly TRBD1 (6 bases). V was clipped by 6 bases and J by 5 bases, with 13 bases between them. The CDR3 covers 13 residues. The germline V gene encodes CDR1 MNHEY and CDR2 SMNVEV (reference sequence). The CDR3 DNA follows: TGTGCCAGCAGGGACAGCCCCTCTTATGGCTACACCTTC. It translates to CASRDSPSYGYTF.

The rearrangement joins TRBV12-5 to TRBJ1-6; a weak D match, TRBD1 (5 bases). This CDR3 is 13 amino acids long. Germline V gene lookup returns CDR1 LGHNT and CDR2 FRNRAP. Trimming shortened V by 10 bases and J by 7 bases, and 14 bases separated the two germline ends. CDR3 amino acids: CATGGQGNSPLHF. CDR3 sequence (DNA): TGTGCTACAGGCGGGCAGGGAAATTCACCCCTCCACTTT.

CDR3 sequence: CASSLERRSTDTQYF. Here the CDR3 DNA reads TGCGCCAGCAGCCTCGAACGCCGAAGCACAGATACGCAGTATTTT. V gene TRBV4-3 combines with J gene TRBJ2-3; D call uncertain. The CDR3 sequence is 15 residues long. Germline V lookup: CDR1 LGHNA, CDR2 YSLEER. V lost 4 bases, J lost 0 bases, and 11 bases lay in between.

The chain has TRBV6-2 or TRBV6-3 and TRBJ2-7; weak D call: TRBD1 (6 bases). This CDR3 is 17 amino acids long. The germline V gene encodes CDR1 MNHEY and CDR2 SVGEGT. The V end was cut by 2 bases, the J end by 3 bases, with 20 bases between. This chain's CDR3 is CASSYRRSQGTGYEQYF. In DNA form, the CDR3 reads TGTGCCAGCAGTTACCGCCGGAGTCAGGGGACGGGCTACGAGCAGTACTTC.

CDR3 nucleotides: TGTGCCAGCTCACTACGACAGGACAATGAGCAGTTCTTC. This translates into CASSLRQDNEQFF. This rearrangement joins TRBV18 to TRBJ2-1; TRBD1 is a possible D gene (6 bases). Trimming took 4 bases from V and 5 from J, leaving 9 bases between them. Germline loops: CDR1 KGHSH, CDR2 LQKENI. This CDR3 region has 13 residues.

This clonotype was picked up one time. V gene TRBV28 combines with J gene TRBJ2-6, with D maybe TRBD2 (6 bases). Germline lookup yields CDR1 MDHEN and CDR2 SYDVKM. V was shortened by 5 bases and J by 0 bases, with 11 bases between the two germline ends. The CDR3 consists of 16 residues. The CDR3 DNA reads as TGTGCCAGCAGTCCCTTGGGGGGCTCTGGGGCCAACGTCCTGACTTTC. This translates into CASSPLGGSGANVLTF.

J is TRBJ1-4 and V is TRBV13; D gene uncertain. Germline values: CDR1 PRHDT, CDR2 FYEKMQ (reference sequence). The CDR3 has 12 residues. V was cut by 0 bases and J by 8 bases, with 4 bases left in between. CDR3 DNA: TGTGCCAGCAGCTTAGGAAGAGAAAAACTGTTTTTT. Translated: CASSLGREKLFF.

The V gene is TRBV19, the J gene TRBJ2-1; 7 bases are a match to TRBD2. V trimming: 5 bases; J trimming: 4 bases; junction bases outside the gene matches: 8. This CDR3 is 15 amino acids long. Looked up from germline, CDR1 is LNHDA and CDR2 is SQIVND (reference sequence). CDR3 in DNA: TGTGCCAGTAGTCTCGAGCGGGGCCAATACAATGAGCAGTTCTTC. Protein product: CASSLERGQYNEQFF.

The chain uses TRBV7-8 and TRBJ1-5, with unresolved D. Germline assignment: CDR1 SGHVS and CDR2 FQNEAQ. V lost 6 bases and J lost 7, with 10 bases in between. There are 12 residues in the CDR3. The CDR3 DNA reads TGTGCCAGCAGTATTTCCCTCCAGCCCCAGCATTTT. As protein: CASSISLQPQHF.

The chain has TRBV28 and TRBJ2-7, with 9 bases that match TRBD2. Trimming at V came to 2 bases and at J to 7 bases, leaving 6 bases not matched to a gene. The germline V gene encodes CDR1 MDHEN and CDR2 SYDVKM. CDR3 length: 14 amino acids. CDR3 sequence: CASSLAGGMWEQYF. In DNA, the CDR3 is TGTGCCAGCAGTTTAGCGGGGGGGATGTGGGAGCAGTACTTC.

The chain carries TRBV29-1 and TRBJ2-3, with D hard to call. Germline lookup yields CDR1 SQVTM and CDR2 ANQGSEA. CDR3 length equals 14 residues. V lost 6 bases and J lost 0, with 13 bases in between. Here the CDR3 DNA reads TGCAGCGTGCTCGATTCGGGTAGCACAGATACGCAGTATTTT. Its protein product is CSVLDSGSTDTQYF.

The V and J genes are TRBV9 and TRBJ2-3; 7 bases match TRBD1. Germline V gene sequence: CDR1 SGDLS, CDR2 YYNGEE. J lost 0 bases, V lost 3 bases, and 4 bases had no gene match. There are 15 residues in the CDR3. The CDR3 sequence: CASSAGTASTDTQYF. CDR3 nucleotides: TGTGCCAGCAGCGCCGGGACAGCTAGCACAGATACGCAGTATTTT.

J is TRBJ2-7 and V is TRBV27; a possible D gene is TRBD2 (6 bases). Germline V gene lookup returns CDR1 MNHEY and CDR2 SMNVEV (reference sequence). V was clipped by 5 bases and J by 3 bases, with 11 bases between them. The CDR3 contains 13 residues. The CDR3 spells CASSPGLFYEQYF. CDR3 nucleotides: TGTGCCAGCAGTCCGGGACTGTTCTACGAGCAGTACTTC.

The CDR3 DNA sequence: TGTGCCACCAGCAGAGATGGGGGCGGGAGACCCTCTGGGGCCAACGTCCTGACTTTC. Encoded protein: CATSRDGGGRPSGANVLTF. The chain combines TRBV15 with TRBJ2-6; a weak D match, TRBD2 (7 bases). Trimming stripped 0 bases from V and 0 bases from J, with 15 bases between. The CDR3 has 19 residues. The germline V gene has CDR1 LNHNV and CDR2 YYDKDF (reference sequence). Together with reference TRBV15 and TRBJ2-6, the CDR3 gives the full variable domain: DAMVIQNPRYQVTQFGKPVTLSCSQTLNHNVMYWYQQKSSQAPKLLFHYYDKDFNNEADTPDNFQSRRPNTSFCFLDIRSPGLGDTAMYLCATSRDGGGRPSGANVLTFGAGSRLTVL.

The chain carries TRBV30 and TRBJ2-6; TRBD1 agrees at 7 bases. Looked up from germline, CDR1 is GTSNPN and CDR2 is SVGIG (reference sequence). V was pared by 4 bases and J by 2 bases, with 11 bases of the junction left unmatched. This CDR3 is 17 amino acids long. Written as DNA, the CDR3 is TGTGCCTGGATGGGGACAGAAGAAATGGCTGGGGCCAACGTCCTGACTTTC. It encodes CAWMGTEEMAGANVLTF.

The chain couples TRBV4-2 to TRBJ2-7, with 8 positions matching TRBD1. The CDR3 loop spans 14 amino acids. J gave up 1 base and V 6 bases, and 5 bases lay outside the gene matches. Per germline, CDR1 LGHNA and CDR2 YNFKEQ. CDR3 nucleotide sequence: TGTGCCAGCAGTTCAGACAGGGGTTCCTACGAGCAGTACTTC. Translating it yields CASSSDRGSYEQYF.

The CDR3 region has the DNA TGCAGTGCTAGAGAGGCAGCTCTCTCCTACAATGAGCAGTTCTTC. This encodes CSAREAALSYNEQFF. The chain is built from TRBV20-1 and TRBJ2-1; D gene unclear. Germline loops: CDR1 DFQATT, CDR2 SNEGSKA (reference sequence). This CDR3 spans 15 amino acids. Trimming cost V 0 bases and J 0 bases, with 9 bases left between them.

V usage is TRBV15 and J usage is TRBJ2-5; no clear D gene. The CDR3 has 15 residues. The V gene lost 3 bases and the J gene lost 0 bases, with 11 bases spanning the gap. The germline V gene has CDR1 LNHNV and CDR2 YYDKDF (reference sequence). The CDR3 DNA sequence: TGTGCCACCAGCAGGCAGCCGGTCAACCAAGAGACCCAGTACTTC. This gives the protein CATSRQPVNQETQYF.

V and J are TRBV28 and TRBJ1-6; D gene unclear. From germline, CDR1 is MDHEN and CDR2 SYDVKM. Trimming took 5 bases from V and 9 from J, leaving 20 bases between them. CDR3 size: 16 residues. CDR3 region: CASSPRGRPPISPLHF. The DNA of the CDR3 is TGTGCCAGCAGTCCCCGAGGGAGGCCGCCGATTTCACCCCTCCACTTT.

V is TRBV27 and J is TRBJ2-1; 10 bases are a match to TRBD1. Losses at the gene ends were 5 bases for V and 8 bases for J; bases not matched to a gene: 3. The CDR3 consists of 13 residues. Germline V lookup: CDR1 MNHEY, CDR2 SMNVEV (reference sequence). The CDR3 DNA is TGTGCCAGCAGTAGGGACAGGGGCCATGAGCAGTTCTTC. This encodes CASSRDRGHEQFF.